This T cell receptor (beta chain) appears in the sequencing data of a study of regulatory T cells in long-lasting Graves disease. Across the whole study: Over 5 years of antithyroid drugs plus positive TSH receptor antibodies defined persistent Graves' disease.

Study findings and constraints: Few sampled subjects may have lowered accuracy.

Libraries of TCR beta came from iRepertoire HTBI primers plus Arm-PCR of CDR3 regions. Via MiXCR, TCRdb re-called the multiplex PCR reads, giving one row per CDR3 protein. This table holds about 420,000 distinct CDR3 sequences, 23% found once. Described time point: persistent/refractory GD, antithyroid drugs over 5 years with positive TRAb. There was RNA extracted from PBMCs, and the TCR library was made from it. Those enrolled as patients came out of an endocrinology department in Xi'an, China. Concerning this clonotype: Antigen unknown.

V lost 4 bases, J lost 1 base, and 18 bases lay in between. The CDR3 extends over 16 amino acids. CDR1 SGHRS and CDR2 YFSETQ come from the germline V gene. The chain couples TRBV5-1 to TRBJ2-7, with no clear D. This sequence was found in a female donor with Graves disease. The sequences come from peripheral blood mononuclear cells (PBMCs), collected when the disease was refractory, from a patient treated with antithyroid drugs. The CDR3 protein is CASSLGIDLFSYEQYF. CDR3 bases: TGCGCCAGCAGCCTTGGGATTGATCTCTTTTCCTACGAGCAGTACTTC.